This T cell receptor beta chain was captured by sequencing in a study of blood T cell repertoires in COVID-19. Study in general: The United States, Italy and Spain were the sources of the acute and convalescent COVID-19 samples.

The repertoire was sequenced with immunoSEQ multiplex PCR; TCRdb's copy has only in-frame clones and lacks some. This table holds 200,000 to 300,000 clones, more than 80% found once. This CDR3 contains 14 residues. Germline V CDR1 and CDR2: SNHLY, FYNNEI. The J segment lost 4 bases and the V segment lost 7 bases, leaving 7 bases of the junction unmatched. The chain uses TRBV2 and TRBJ1-3; 7 nucleotides align to TRBD1. The TCR comes from a woman aged 35 to 49 with acute or convalescent COVID-19. Material: peripheral blood. CDR3 protein: CASILQGSGNTIYF. CDR3 DNA: TGTGCCAGCATCTTACAGGGGTCCGGAAACACCATATATTTT.